The clone carrying this TCR beta chain was detected many times. What it binds is unknown. This sequence may be a read error, since a much larger clone differs from it by one base. How the authors handled the data: The study's classifier, a distant-metastasis tool for papillary thyroid cancer, was built using CDR3 differences across clinicopathological groups. From the PCR reads, TCRdb re-called clones with MiXCR. TCRdb assigned the V and J calls; the authors' analysis was not used. The table lists 25,000 to 30,000 clones, roughly 17% of them singletons. The data were taken from a study of metastatic and nonmetastatic thyroid tumors. Turning to the study itself: Malignant and benign thyroid patients had repertoires compared in peripheral blood and tumor or nodule tissue. Study-wide points: Malignant thyroid tumors reportedly had TCR beta diversity that was significantly higher than in benign nodules, in blood and tumor.

Every patient underwent thyroid surgery untreated. This CDR3 is 15 amino acids long. The V end was cut by 4 bases, the J end by 0 bases, with 10 bases between. CDR1 and CDR2 from the germline V gene are SGHAT and FQNNGV. The source material was blood. The V and J genes are TRBV11-2 and TRBJ1-3; D unclear. This TCR derives from a female donor with papillary thyroid cancer or a benign thyroid nodule (not recorded which). Some clones in this sample may be carry-over from other donors' samples. The CDR3 bases are TGTGCCAGCAGCTCAACTCAGACCTCTGGAAACACCATATATTTT. Its translation: CASSSTQTSGNTIYF.